This T cell receptor beta chain was obtained from a study of cytomegalovirus exposure and HLA in healthy donors. Study-wide results and limits: CMV serostatus was the only immune exposure information that was available.

This clone has only one observation. The antigen is not known. The PCR used 60 Vbeta and 13 Jbeta primers. Assay used: immunoSEQ multiplex PCR; TCRdb lists only in-frame clones, some missing. The sample records some 130,000 clones, 70% to 85% being singletons. The CDR3 runs to 14 residues. CDR1 and CDR2 (germline): MDHEN, SYDVKM. Trimming took 1 base from V and 10 from J, leaving 16 bases between them. The sequence came from a male donor in good health and CMV-seropositive. Input material: PBMCs. J is TRBJ1-1 and V is TRBV28, with D maybe TRBD1 (6 bases). The CDR3 loop reads CASSLLAGAGGAFF. The CDR3 nucleotides read TGTGCCAGCAGTTTATTGGCAGGGGCAGGAGGAGCTTTCTTT.